The 30 T cell receptor beta chains below were found in one sample sequenced in a study of response to subunit inactivated influenza vaccine. MiXCR, applied by TCRdb to the RT-PCR reads, yields one record per CDR3 protein. Of about 650,000 distinct CDR3 sequences in the sample, about 15% are singletons; the top ten hold roughly 11%. This sample comprised PBMCs from blood, obtained roughly 12 days after vaccination. These receptors were taken from a man between 45 and 60 years old who received an inactivated influenza vaccine.

The chain is built from TRBV27 and TRBJ2-7; tentative D call: TRBD1 (5 bases). V lost 5 bases and J lost 0, with 14 bases in between. The germline CDR1 and CDR2 sequences are MNHEY and SMNVEV (reference sequence). The CDR3 extends over 15 amino acids. CDR3 in amino acids: CASSPQARGSYEQYF. CDR3 coding DNA: TGTGCCAGCAGTCCTCAGGCAAGGGGCTCCTACGAGCAGTACTTC.

This clonotype was seen a handful of times. This rearrangement joins TRBV10-3 to TRBJ2-1; TRBD2 might be the D (6 bases). The CDR3 consists of 15 residues. CDR1 ENHRY and CDR2 SYGVKD come from the germline V gene. Trimming removed 4 bases at V and 2 bases at J, with 12 bases between. DNA of the CDR3: TGTGCCATCAGTGTTACGGGAGAAGCCTACAATGAGCAGTTCTTC. Translated: CAISVTGEAYNEQFF.

In its sample, this clonotype was seen a few times. The chain is built from TRBV6-1 and TRBJ2-6; TRBD1 is a possible D gene (6 bases). The germline V gene encodes CDR1 MNHNS and CDR2 SASEGT. The V end was cut by 5 bases, the J end by 4 bases, with 15 bases between. The CDR3 spans 16 residues. DNA for the CDR3: TGTGCCAGCAGTCCAGGGGTGGGGAAAGGGGCCAACGTCCTGACTTTC. Translated: CASSPGVGKGANVLTF.

This clonotype came up many times. The gene calls are TRBV5-1 and TRBJ1-1, with 9 bases aligning to TRBD1. Per germline, CDR1 SGHRS and CDR2 YFSETQ. J lost 3 bases, V lost 1 base, and 4 bases had no gene match. The CDR3 loop spans 15 amino acids. Written as DNA, the CDR3 is TGCGCCAGCAGCTTGAAGGGACAGGGCGACACTGAAGCTTTCTTT. Encoded protein: CASSLKGQGDTEAFF.

V is TRBV7-9 and J is TRBJ2-1, with 7 bases lining up with TRBD1. The CDR3 runs 16 residues. Germline V CDR1 and CDR2: SEHNR, FQNEAQ (reference sequence). Unmatched junction bases numbered 15, after V lost 5 bases and J lost 8 bases. CDR3 sequence reads: CASSLVRQGVFDEQFF. The CDR3 DNA sequence: TGTGCCAGCAGCCTCGTCAGGCAGGGGGTTTTCGATGAGCAGTTCTTC.

The V and J genes are TRBV3-1 and TRBJ2-1; 10 nucleotides align to TRBD1. This CDR3 comprises 15 residues. Per the germline V gene, CDR1 is LGHDT and CDR2 is YNNKEL (reference sequence). Unmatched junction bases numbered 6, after V lost 2 bases and J lost 8 bases. For the CDR3, the DNA is TGTGCCAGCAGCCAACCGGGACAGGGGATCCATGAGCAGTTCTTC. This translates into CASSQPGQGIHEQFF.

This clonotype has a count of ten or more. The chain carries TRBV5-1 and TRBJ2-2; 13 bases align to TRBD2. In germline, CDR1 is SGHRS, CDR2 YFSETQ. The CDR3 has 16 residues. Trimming cost V 3 bases and J 6 bases; bases outside gene matches: 5. CDR3: CASSSGLAGAPGELFF. CDR3 bases: TGCGCCAGCAGCTCTGGACTAGCGGGAGCCCCCGGGGAGCTGTTTTTT.

This clonotype was recorded at least ten times. The genes are TRBV6-2 or TRBV6-3 and TRBJ2-7, with 8 bases identical to TRBD1. This CDR3 region has 16 residues. Trimming removed 0 bases from V and 4 bases from J; junction bases left unmatched: 8. Germline assignment: CDR1 MNHEY and CDR2 SVGEGT. Here the CDR3 reads CASSYSIDRGSYEQYF. CDR3 coding DNA: TGTGCCAGCAGTTACTCGATCGACAGGGGATCGTACGAGCAGTACTTC.

This clonotype was seen more than once but under ten times. The J gene is TRBJ1-5, the V gene TRBV12-3 or TRBV12-4; D unresolved. Trimming removed 4 bases at V and 5 bases at J, with 9 bases between. This CDR3 has 13 residues. The chain's CDR3 is CASSSQEYQPQHF. Written as DNA, the CDR3 is TGTGCCAGCAGTTCTCAAGAGTATCAGCCCCAGCATTTT.

V is TRBV4-3 and J is TRBJ1-3; D is unresolved. Trimming took off 0 bases at V and 0 bases at J, with 3 bases between the two ends. Germline V gene sequence: CDR1 LGHNA, CDR2 YSLEER. The CDR3 spans 14 residues. The CDR3 protein is CASSQDFSGNTIYF. The CDR3 DNA follows: TGCGCCAGCAGCCAAGATTTCTCTGGAAACACCATATATTTT.

V and J are TRBV11-2 and TRBJ2-7, with D tentatively TRBD1 (6 bases). This CDR3 is built from 13 residues. The V end lost 5 bases, the J end lost 3 bases, and 11 bases lay between the germline ends. Per the germline V gene, CDR1 is SGHAT and CDR2 is FQNNGV. CDR3 residues: CASSVRGYYEQYF. In nucleotides, the CDR3 is TGTGCCAGCAGCGTCAGGGGTTACTACGAGCAGTACTTC. Full variable domain (rest looked up from reference TRBV11-2 and TRBJ2-7): EAGVAQSPRYKIIEKRQSVAFWCNPISGHATLYWYQQILGQGPKLLIQFQNNGVVDDSQLPKDRFSAERLKGVDSTLKIQPAKLEDSAVYLCASSVRGYYEQYFGPGTRLTVT.

This clonotype has a count of ten or more. The gene calls are TRBV7-2 and TRBJ2-1, with TRBD2 identical over 13 bases. There are 15 residues in the CDR3. The V gene end was trimmed by 5 bases and the J gene end by 4 bases; junction bases not matched to a gene: 2. Germline assignment: CDR1 SGHTA and CDR2 FQGNSA. The CDR3 spells CASSELAGGYNEQFF. In DNA, the CDR3 is TGTGCCAGCAGCGAACTAGCGGGAGGGTACAATGAGCAGTTCTTC. The full variable domain, rest sourced from reference TRBV7-2 and TRBJ2-1, is GAGVSQSPSNKVTEKGKDVELRCDPISGHTALYWYRQSLGQGLEFLIYFQGNSAPDKSGLPSDRFSAERTGGSVSTLTIQRTQQEDSAVYLCASSELAGGYNEQFFGPGTRLTVL.

The gene calls are TRBV10-2 and TRBJ2-2; no definite D call. The germline V and J ends were trimmed by 2 bases and 0 bases, with 13 bases remaining between them. Germline CDR1 reads WSHSY; CDR2 reads SAAADI. The CDR3 is 17 residues long. The CDR3 DNA sequence: TGCGCCAGCAGTGAGAACCCCCGAAGGGCGAACACCGGGGAGCTGTTTTTT. Residues: CASSENPRRANTGELFF.

This clonotype was seen only a few times. The V and J genes are TRBV28 and TRBJ2-7; TRBD2 matches at 7 bases. The V gene end was trimmed by 3 bases and the J gene end by 2 bases; junction bases not matched to a gene: 7. Germline lookup yields CDR1 MDHEN and CDR2 SYDVKM. The CDR3 spans 15 residues. In DNA form, the CDR3 reads TGTGCCAGCAGTTTCGGCGGGAGCGTCCCCTACGAGCAGTACTTC. Encoded protein: CASSFGGSVPYEQYF. The entire variable domain, with the rest obtained from reference TRBV28 and TRBJ2-7, is as follows: DVKVTQSSRYLVKRTGEKVFLECVQDMDHENMFWYRQDPGLGLRLIYFSYDVKMKEKGDIPEGYSVSREKKERFSLILESASTNQTSMYLCASSFGGSVPYEQYFGPGTRLTVT.

This chain connects TRBV3-1 to TRBJ2-7; D unclear. With 1 base removed from V and 1 base from J, the gap between germline ends came to 8 bases. Germline CDR1 LGHDT, CDR2 YNNKEL (reference sequence). CDR3 length equals 14 residues. CDR3 DNA: TGTGCCAGCAGCCAAGTCCTAGAGTCCTACGAGCAGTACTTC. Encoded protein: CASSQVLESYEQYF.

In this sample, this clonotype turned up many times. The V call is TRBV28, the J call TRBJ2-7; D gene ambiguous. Trimming took 1 base from V and 5 from J, leaving 3 bases between them. In germline, CDR1 is MDHEN, CDR2 SYDVKM. CDR3 length: 11 residues. CDR3 protein: CASSLFHEQYF. The CDR3 bases are TGTGCCAGCAGTTTATTTCACGAGCAGTACTTC. Full variable domain (missing parts from reference TRBV28 and TRBJ2-7): DVKVTQSSRYLVKRTGEKVFLECVQDMDHENMFWYRQDPGLGLRLIYFSYDVKMKEKGDIPEGYSVSREKKERFSLILESASTNQTSMYLCASSLFHEQYFGPGTRLTVT.

The V gene is TRBV12-3 or TRBV12-4, the J gene TRBJ1-1; 9 nucleotides align to TRBD1. V trimming: 6 bases; J trimming: 10 bases; junction bases outside the gene matches: 9. The CDR3 is 13 residues long. CDR3 amino acids: CASRTRDRASAFF. In DNA form, the CDR3 reads TGTGCCAGCAGAACCCGGGACAGGGCGTCAGCTTTCTTT.

In this sample, this clonotype turned up a few times. The gene calls are TRBV15 and TRBJ1-2; 7 bases are shared with TRBD1. The CDR3 is 14 amino acids. Germline-derived CDR1 and CDR2 are LNHNV and YYDKDF (reference sequence). Trimming cost V 2 bases and J 4 bases; bases outside gene matches: 4. For the CDR3, the DNA is TGTGCCACCAGCAGACGGGACAGAGTCTATGGCTACACCTTC. This gives the protein CATSRRDRVYGYTF.

This clonotype was seen a handful of times. The gene calls are TRBV5-1 and TRBJ1-2; D uncertain. This CDR3 comprises 13 residues. V shed 0 bases and J shed 4 bases, with 7 bases lying between them. The V gene's germline CDR1 is SGHRS and CDR2 YFSETQ. The CDR3 DNA follows: TGCGCCAGCAGCTTGGACATACTCTATGGCTACACCTTC. Translating it yields CASSLDILYGYTF. Filled out from reference TRBV5-1 and TRBJ1-2, the complete variable domain reads KAGVTQTPRYLIKTRGQQVTLSCSPISGHRSVSWYQQTPGQGLQFLFEYFSETQRNKGNFPGRFSGRQFSNSRSEMNVSTLELGDSALYLCASSLDILYGYTFGSGTRLTVV.

Only a few counts were recorded for this clonotype. In DNA, the CDR3 is TGTGCCAGCAGCTTAGCGGGGTCAGGACGGCACGAGACCCAGTACTTC. Translation: CASSLAGSGRHETQYF. The rearrangement joins TRBV7-6 to TRBJ2-5; the D is unclear. The germline gives CDR1 SGHVS, CDR2 FNYEAQ. This CDR3 region has 16 residues. The V gene lost 0 bases and the J gene lost 5 bases, with 16 bases spanning the gap.

This clonotype has only one observation. The J gene is TRBJ2-7, the V gene TRBV4-1; D possibly corresponds to TRBD2 (7 bases). The CDR3 totals 14 residues. Germline V gene lookup returns CDR1 MGHRA and CDR2 YSYEKL. V was clipped by 2 bases and J by 6 bases, with 14 bases between them. The CDR3 DNA reads as TGCGCCAGCAGCCAAATCGGGGGGCACAGCGAGCAGTACTTC. It codes for CASSQIGGHSEQYF.

The table lists this clonotype with a few counts. This chain connects TRBV7-2 to TRBJ2-2; 10 nucleotides align to TRBD1. This CDR3 has 15 residues. Germline CDR1 and CDR2: SGHTA and FQGNSA. Trimming cost V 5 bases and J 6 bases; bases outside gene matches: 6. The CDR3 sequence: CASSPTGTGAGELFF. Written as DNA, the CDR3 is TGTGCCAGCAGCCCCACCGGGACAGGGGCCGGGGAGCTGTTTTTT.

This clonotype was observed many times. The chain employs TRBV30 and TRBJ2-1; D call uncertain. CDR3 length: 12 amino acids. V was shortened by 0 bases and J by 7 bases, with 7 bases between the two germline ends. In germline, CDR1 is GTSNPN, CDR2 SVGIG (reference sequence). CDR3 nucleotide sequence: TGTGCCTGGAGTGTATATGGGAATGAGCAGTTCTTC. This codes for CAWSVYGNEQFF.

The chain carries TRBV19 and TRBJ1-1; 7 positions agree with TRBD1. Per the germline V gene, CDR1 is LNHDA and CDR2 is SQIVND (reference sequence). Losses at the gene ends were 7 bases for V and 2 bases for J; bases not matched to a gene: 16. The length of the CDR3 is 17 residues. CDR3 in DNA: TGTGCCAGTATCCACCTGGAGGGAGGGGGCTCTAACACTGAAGCTTTCTTT. It codes for CASIHLEGGGSNTEAFF.

The chain uses TRBV12-3 or TRBV12-4 and TRBJ2-2; 12 bases align to TRBD2. V lost 6 bases, J lost 6 bases, and 5 bases stayed unmatched. This CDR3 has 15 residues. CDR3 residues: CASRLAGGRSGELFF. The CDR3 nucleotides are TGTGCCAGCAGACTAGCGGGGGGCCGGTCCGGGGAGCTGTTTTTT.

In its sample, this clonotype was seen a few times. The DNA for the CDR3 is TGTGCCAGCGCTGCCCACGAGCAGTACTTC. Its protein product is CASAAHEQYF. This rearrangement joins TRBV2 to TRBJ2-7, with unresolved D. The germline V gene has CDR1 SNHLY and CDR2 FYNNEI. This CDR3 is built from 10 residues. Trimming stripped 8 bases from V and 5 bases from J, with 7 bases between.

The V gene is TRBV9, the J gene TRBJ2-1; 8 bases line up with TRBD2. The CDR3 is 15 amino acids. Germline CDR1 reads SGDLS; CDR2 reads YYNGEE. With V trimmed by 1 base and J by 6 bases, 6 bases remained unmatched. CDR3: CASSVSGGRFNEQFF. CDR3 coding DNA: TGTGCCAGCAGCGTATCTGGCGGGAGGTTCAATGAGCAGTTCTTC.

The chain joins TRBV6-1 to TRBJ2-1; no definite D call. This CDR3 is 14 amino acids long. CDR1 and CDR2 (germline): MNHNS, SASEGT. The V end lost 6 bases, the J end lost 6 bases, and 15 bases lay between the germline ends. The CDR3 reads CASSPGPSTNEQFF. The CDR3 DNA is TGTGCCAGCAGCCCGGGTCCCTCGACCAATGAGCAGTTCTTC.

J is TRBJ2-1 and V is TRBV7-3; D uncertain. In germline, CDR1 is SGHTA, CDR2 FQGTGA. The CDR3 is 12 residues long. V was trimmed by 5 bases and J by 6 bases, leaving 8 bases between them. The CDR3 sequence is CASSHTPNEQFF. For the CDR3, the DNA is TGTGCCAGCAGCCACACCCCCAATGAGCAGTTCTTC.

V and J are TRBV6-5 and TRBJ1-1, with TRBD1 matching 7 bases. V lost 2 bases, J lost 3 bases, and 12 bases stayed unmatched. Germline CDR1 MNHEY, CDR2 SVGAGI. The CDR3 is 17 amino acids. The DNA for the CDR3 is TGTGCCAGCAGTTACGCTAGGACAGGCTGGAAGGACACTGAAGCTTTCTTT. Residues: CASSYARTGWKDTEAFF.